Listed here are 22 T cell receptor beta chains from one sample, sequenced in a study of OX40 agonist ivuxolimab in advanced cancers. Receptor amplification or capture employed the immunoSEQ multiplex PCR assay. TCRdb's version of the immuneACCESS table is confined to in-frame rearrangements and falls short of the full clone set. An unresolved V gene accounts for under half of the shortfall where checked; the remainder is of unknown origin. In this sample the table shows about 78,000 clones, 92% of which occur a single time. The ten largest account for approximately 3% of the sample. Sample: CD4+ or CD8+ T cells sorted from blood, taken in a trial of the OX40 agonist ivuxolimab. The receptors here all came from an adult with an advanced solid tumor such as melanoma, head and neck, liver or kidney cancer.

This clone was detected only once. The chain employs TRBV2 and TRBJ1-1; D is ambiguous. Germline V CDR1 and CDR2: SNHLY, FYNNEI. V lost 6 bases and J lost 5, with 13 bases in between. The CDR3 is 13 amino acids. The CDR3 loop reads CASSDPRDTEAFF. Here the CDR3 DNA reads TGTGCCAGCAGCGACCCAAGGGATACTGAAGCTTTCTTT.

The chain links TRBV10-1 to TRBJ2-3; 7 nucleotides line up with TRBD1. The V and J ends lost 5 bases and 6 bases, in that order; junction bases with no gene match: 14. The CDR3 is 16 residues long. CDR1 WNHNN and CDR2 SYGVQD come from the germline V gene (reference sequence). CDR3 coding DNA: TGCGCCAGCAGTCCCACCACCGGGACAGAAGCCGATACGCAGTATTTT. The encoded protein is CASSPTTGTEADTQYF.

V and J are TRBV18 and TRBJ1-5; D is perhaps TRBD1 (5 bases). This CDR3 comprises 15 residues. Germline V CDR1 and CDR2: KGHSH, LQKENI. V lost 2 bases and J 3 bases, leaving 11 bases between the germline ends. CDR3 bases: TGTGCCAGCTCACCAATGAAGACAGACAATCAGCCCCAGCATTTT. Its protein is CASSPMKTDNQPQHF.

Here the CDR3 reads CASTTGGLARVTEAFF. Here the CDR3 DNA reads TGTGCCAGCACCACAGGGGGCCTGGCTCGTGTCACTGAAGCTTTCTTT. The chain links TRBV14 to TRBJ1-1, with 9 positions matching TRBD1. Unmatched junction bases numbered 13, after V lost 7 bases and J lost 4 bases. The CDR3 runs 16 residues. CDR1 and CDR2 (germline): SGHDN, FVKESK.

The chain recombines TRBV2 with TRBJ2-2; D remains ambiguous. Trimming removed 7 bases at V and 4 bases at J, with 7 bases between. CDR1 and CDR2 (germline): SNHLY, FYNNEI. The CDR3 length is 12 residues. The CDR3 spells CASNSITGELFF. The CDR3 region has the DNA TGTGCCAGCAACAGCATCACCGGGGAGCTGTTTTTT.

The J gene is TRBJ2-7, the V gene TRBV7-2; D remains ambiguous. Trimming removed 1 base from V and 2 bases from J, with 18 bases in between. Germline V gives CDR1 SGHTA, CDR2 FQGNSA. The CDR3 consists of 17 residues. CDR3 region: CASSLEAAYEIAYEQYF. The CDR3 DNA reads as TGTGCCAGCAGCTTAGAGGCGGCCTATGAGATCGCCTACGAGCAGTACTTC.

CDR3 amino acids: CASSLTVGNTIYF. In DNA form, the CDR3 reads TGTGCCAGCAGCTTAACAGTAGGAAACACCATATATTTT. The V and J genes are TRBV11-2 and TRBJ1-3; no clear D gene. CDR1 and CDR2 from the germline V gene are SGHAT and FQNNGV. Trimming cost V 2 bases and J 4 bases, with 6 bases left between them. The CDR3 consists of 13 residues.

V gene TRBV10-3 combines with J gene TRBJ1-3; D not certain. V lost 4 bases and J 4 bases, leaving 11 bases between the germline ends. CDR1 ENHRY and CDR2 SYGVKD come from the germline V gene. The CDR3 sequence is 14 residues long. The CDR3: CAISGGGRGNTIYF. The CDR3 nucleotides read TGTGCCATCAGTGGGGGAGGCAGGGGAAACACCATATATTTT.

This clone was counted once. The rearrangement joins TRBV5-1 to TRBJ1-1; 7 nucleotides align to TRBD1. The CDR3 contains 13 residues. The germline gives CDR1 SGHRS, CDR2 YFSETQ. After removal of 3 bases from V and 10 bases from J, the junction contained 9 bases not matched to a gene. This CDR3 reads CASSWGTDFLAFF. CDR3 coding DNA: TGCGCCAGCAGCTGGGGGACAGATTTCCTAGCTTTCTTT.

CDR3 DNA: TGTGCCAGCAGTGAATCTGGCCATATCTACACTGAAGCTTTCTTT. This gives the protein CASSESGHIYTEAFF. V is TRBV6-1 and J is TRBJ1-1; no firm D call. Per the germline V gene, CDR1 is MNHNS and CDR2 is SASEGT. The CDR3 is 15 amino acids. V lost 2 bases to trimming and J lost 3 bases, with 13 bases between them.

The chain links TRBV5-1 to TRBJ2-3; the D is unclear. CDR3 length: 11 residues. Germline V CDR1 and CDR2: SGHRS, YFSETQ. Trimming left V 2 bases short and J 9 bases short, with 7 bases between. The CDR3: CASSFSKTQYF. The CDR3 nucleotides are TGCGCCAGCAGCTTTAGCAAAACGCAGTATTTT. Looking up the rest from reference TRBV5-1 and TRBJ2-3 gives the full variable domain: KAGVTQTPRYLIKTRGQQVTLSCSPISGHRSVSWYQQTPGQGLQFLFEYFSETQRNKGNFPGRFSGRQFSNSRSEMNVSTLELGDSALYLCASSFSKTQYFGPGTRLTVL.

The chain combines TRBV19 with TRBJ2-3; D is uncertain. The CDR3 is made up of 15 amino acids. From germline, CDR1 is LNHDA and CDR2 SQIVND (reference sequence). V lost 3 bases to trimming and J lost 0 bases, with 10 bases between them. The DNA of the CDR3 is TGTGCCAGTAGTATTAGGGCACGCAGCACAGATACGCAGTATTTT. It specifies CASSIRARSTDTQYF.

This rearrangement joins TRBV7-8 to TRBJ2-7, with D hard to call. The CDR3 runs to 14 residues. Germline V gene sequence: CDR1 SGHVS, CDR2 FQNEAQ. V was shortened by 1 base and J by 3 bases, with 10 bases between the two germline ends. CDR3 coding DNA: TGTGCCAGCAGCTTAGTGGAGACGGTCTACGAGCAGTACTTC. As protein: CASSLVETVYEQYF.

J is TRBJ1-4 and V is TRBV5-1; D possibly corresponds to TRBD1 (6 bases). The V end was cut by 3 bases, the J end by 8 bases, with 17 bases between. Germline CDR1 SGHRS, CDR2 YFSETQ. The CDR3 has 15 amino acids. CDR3 protein: CASSWAGTFGEKLFF. CDR3 coding DNA: TGCGCCAGCAGCTGGGCCGGGACATTTGGAGAAAAACTGTTTTTT. The variable domain in full, with the rest retrieved from reference TRBV5-1 and TRBJ1-4, is KAGVTQTPRYLIKTRGQQVTLSCSPISGHRSVSWYQQTPGQGLQFLFEYFSETQRNKGNFPGRFSGRQFSNSRSEMNVSTLELGDSALYLCASSWAGTFGEKLFFGSGTQLSVL.

The rearrangement links TRBV18 to TRBJ2-2, with 8 bases fitting TRBD1. The ends lost 4 bases at V and 0 bases at J; junction bases unmatched: 1. CDR1 is KGHSH, CDR2 LQKENI, per germline. The CDR3 consists of 15 residues. The CDR3 reads CASSLGQANTGELFF. The CDR3 DNA reads TGTGCCAGCTCACTGGGACAGGCGAACACCGGGGAGCTGTTTTTT.

This clone came up a few times. V usage is TRBV4-1 and J usage is TRBJ1-5; D is unclear. CDR1 is MGHRA and CDR2 is YSYEKL in the germline V gene. CDR3 length equals 15 residues. Trimming pared 1 base from V and 0 bases from J, leaving 7 bases between. CDR3 DNA: TGCGCCAGCAGCCAAGTCTCGAATAGCAATCAGCCCCAGCATTTT. It encodes CASSQVSNSNQPQHF.

Details on this clone: One junction end disagrees with the germline gene, perhaps due to a read error. The V and J genes are TRBV5-5 and TRBJ2-3, with no clear D. The CDR3 runs to 13 residues. Germline CDR1 and CDR2: SGHKS and YYEKEE (reference sequence). DNA of the CDR3: TGTGCCAGCAGTTTGGACGTTTTCGGTGGGCAGTATTTT. Protein product: CASSLDVFGGQYF.

The rearrangement links TRBV5-1 to TRBJ2-7; perhaps TRBD1 as D (6 bases). V was clipped by 4 bases and J by 2 bases, with 19 bases between them. The V gene's germline CDR1 is SGHRS and CDR2 YFSETQ. The CDR3 runs to 16 residues. The CDR3 DNA reads as TGCGCCAGCAGCGAGGAATCAGGGGAAGGGACCTACGAGCAGTACTTC. As protein: CASSEESGEGTYEQYF.

On this clone itself: A junction boundary mismatches the germline segment, possibly from a read error. This chain links TRBV7-7 with TRBJ2-3; D unresolved. Germline V gene sequence: CDR1 SSHAT, CDR2 FNYEAQ (reference sequence). This CDR3 comprises 13 residues. The CDR3 DNA reads as TGTGCTAGCAGCTTAACGGGCACAGATACGCAGTATTTT. Its protein is CASSLTGTDTQYF.

This chain uses TRBV5-8 with TRBJ1-2; 8 bases line up with TRBD1. The CDR3 loop spans 14 amino acids. In germline, CDR1 is SGHTS, CDR2 YDEGEE. The V gene end was trimmed by 6 bases and the J gene end by 3 bases; junction bases not matched to a gene: 7. Written as DNA, the CDR3 is TGTGCCAGCACCAAGACAGGGGTGCACTATGGCTACACCTTC. Translated, it gives CASTKTGVHYGYTF.

This clone was observed a single time. The chain has TRBV15 and TRBJ1-4, with a tentative D call TRBD1 (5 bases). V lost 1 base, J lost 8 bases, and 14 bases lay in between. Germline V lookup: CDR1 LNHNV, CDR2 YYDKDF (reference sequence). CDR3 length: 15 amino acids. CDR3 DNA sequence: TGTGCCACCAGCAGAGGATCCAGGGAGGGAGAAAAACTGTTTTTT. Protein: CATSRGSREGEKLFF.

This clone was observed a single time. The rearrangement joins TRBV2 to TRBJ2-1; 15 nucleotides align to TRBD2. The CDR3 totals 17 residues. Unmatched junction bases numbered 8, after V lost 7 bases and J lost 4 bases. CDR1 is SNHLY, CDR2 FYNNEI, per germline. The CDR3 sequence is CASTPGLAGGAYNEQFF. The CDR3 region has the DNA TGTGCCAGCACCCCCGGACTAGCGGGGGGGGCTTACAATGAGCAGTTCTTC.